Reported below is one TCR beta chain. The target antigen is unknown. The data stem from a study of cytomegalovirus exposure and HLA in healthy donors. PCR involved 60 Vbeta and 13 Jbeta primers. Assay used: immunoSEQ multiplex PCR; TCRdb lists only in-frame clones, some missing. The repertoire consists of 100,000 to 150,000 clones, with under 85% occurring once and the leading ten covering around 8.5%. Study results and caveats: HLA restriction was apparent for most CMV-associated TCR beta chains in a later analysis. In all likelihood, a cluster of highly shared sequence variants was a sequencing artifact. A reported reduction in N-insertions relative to the roughly 710-donor mean was seen in an Asian-associated ancestry cluster in a later analysis.

CDR3 length: 14 residues. V lost 4 bases, J lost 7 bases, and 3 bases stayed unmatched. CDR1 KGHSH and CDR2 LQKENI come from the germline V gene. The chain carries TRBV18 and TRBJ1-5, with TRBD1 matching 11 bases. The clonotype originates from a woman aged 45-65 years in good health and CMV-seropositive. Sequencing input: PBMCs. CDR3 coding DNA: TGTGCCAGCTCACTCGGGACAGGGGGGCAGCCCCAGCATTTT. Its protein is CASSLGTGGQPQHF.